This record concerns one T cell receptor beta chain sequence. The data stem from a study of shared clonotypes between healthy human individuals. Study information: The study used three CD4 naive, three CD4 memory, two CD8 naive and one CD8 memory plate per donor.

Each subset's genomic DNA was shared equally among a number of immunoSEQ plates. TCRdb's copy holds only in-frame clones and misses some; the assay was immunoSEQ multiplex PCR. The sample records roughly 2,500,000 clones, roughly 93% being singletons. CDR1 MNHEY and CDR2 SMNVEV come from the germline V gene (reference sequence). Trimming cost V 3 bases and J 0 bases, with 15 bases left between them. The CDR3 sequence is 17 residues long. Naive CD4+ cells were CD45RA-selected; the remaining cells were memory. The sample comprised naive CD4+ T cells from PBMCs. Subset defined: CD45RA+ positively selected. The chain carries TRBV27 and TRBJ2-4; D remains unclear. The TCR comes from a man aged 18 to 30 in good health. Some clones in this sample may be carry-over from other donors' samples. The CDR3 DNA follows: TGTGCCAGCAGTTTTGGCGGCAAATTATTAGCCAAAAACATTCAGTACTTC. This encodes CASSFGGKLLAKNIQYF.